This T cell receptor (beta chain) was observed in a study of CD8 T cells in Susac syndrome. After extraction with the RNeasy kit, roughly 0.45 to 1 ug of the RNA was reverse transcribed using random hexamers. TCRdb reprocessed the immunoSEQ multiplex PCR reads via MiXCR and lists one record per CDR3 protein. This sample has approximately 190,000 distinct CDR3 sequences, with approximately 94% found just once. This TCR was sampled from a human donor in good health. The sample was CD4+ T cells from PBMCs.

The CDR3 DNA reads as TGTGCCAGTAGTTTCGGGCCTAACTATGGCTACACCTTC. Protein: CASSFGPNYGYTF. The V and J genes are TRBV19 and TRBJ1-2, with D uncertain. The CDR3 loop spans 13 amino acids. CDR1 LNHDA and CDR2 SQIVND come from the germline V gene (reference sequence). Trimming took 5 bases from V and 0 from J, leaving 7 bases between them.